The source of this T cell receptor beta chain is a study of cytomegalovirus exposure and HLA in healthy donors. Study information: Early released data had around 79 million unique TCRs, all coming from HLA-typed donors. General observations from the study: Sequences of the TCR beta chain were said to predict the HLA-A and HLA-B alleles of most subjects accurately. In a later analysis, TCR beta V- and J-gene trimming showed a link to a missense DCLRE1C variant.

V shed 3 bases and J shed 7 bases, with 9 bases lying between them. The CDR3 consists of 12 residues. Germline lookup yields CDR1 LNHDA and CDR2 SQIVND (reference sequence). The study ran its PCR with 60 Vbeta and 13 Jbeta primers. In the authors' workflow: As a later analysis found, there were 80 million or so unique TCR beta chains, of which some 10 million were shared. Assay: immunoSEQ multiplex PCR; the TCRdb copy retains only in-frame clones and omits some. V and J calls plus clone size are reproduced from that table; the DNA served to infer D and trimming. The sample contains about 160,000 clones, around 82% of which appear only once. This clone was seen once. What it recognizes is unknown.

This TCR came from a man aged 25 to 45 in good health and CMV-seronegative. The J gene is TRBJ1-2, the V gene TRBV19; D remains unclear. The specimen was PBMCs. The CDR3 DNA is TGTGCCAGTAGTATCGGGGTGAGTGGCTACACCTTC. Protein: CASSIGVSGYTF.